This is a list of T cell receptor beta chains from one sample in a study of T cells in Graves' hyperthyroidism and ophthalmopathy. TCRdb re-derived calls from the multiplex PCR reads in MiXCR, one entry per CDR3 protein. The sample records fewer than 250,000 distinct CDR3 sequences, roughly 15% being singletons. Sample: blood. Every receptor here comes from a woman under 30 with Graves' ophthalmopathy. Both conserved end residues are part of each CDR3. A D gene is named only where the DNA matches it firmly. Only part of the rows carry a size: once, few, many, or a class if the clone is expanded.

D	size	V	J	CDR3	DNA
NA	NA	TRBV10-3	TRBJ2-2	CAISEETSGAGELFF	TGTGCCATCAGTGAAGAGACTAGTGGCGCCGGGGAGCTGTTTTTT
NA	NA	TRBV9	TRBJ2-1	CASSVEKGNYNEQFF	TGTGCCAGCAGCGTAGAGAAAGGGAATTACAATGAGCAGTTCTTC
NA	many	TRBV7-9	TRBJ2-2	CASSLVGRDNTGELFF	TGTGCCAGCAGCTTAGTCGGCAGGGATAACACCGGGGAGCTGTTTTTT
TRBD1	many	TRBV18	TRBJ1-4	CASSPPGQYLEKLFF	TGTGCCAGCTCACCACCGGGACAGTATTTGGAAAAACTGTTTTTT
TRBD1	many	TRBV3-1	TRBJ1-2	CASSQDLGQGAASGYTF	TGTGCCAGCAGCCAAGATTTGGGACAGGGTGCAGCGAGTGGCTACACCTTC
NA	NA	TRBV2	TRBJ2-7	CASSGDRTYEQYF	TGTGCCAGCAGTGGCGACAGAACCTACGAGCAGTACTTC
TRBD1	NA	TRBV28	TRBJ1-4	CASSSLGTGGSSGEKLFF	TGTGCCAGCAGTTCTCTCGGGACAGGGGGGTCGAGCGGAGAAAAACTGTTTTTT
NA	many	TRBV9	TRBJ2-7	CASSVGGDYEQYF	TGTGCCAGCAGCGTAGGCGGAGACTACGAGCAGTACTTC
TRBD2	NA	TRBV27	TRBJ2-1	CASSPSSGRAGNEQFF	TGTGCCAGCAGCCCTTCTAGCGGGAGGGCTGGCAATGAGCAGTTCTTC
TRBD2	many	TRBV28	TRBJ2-5	CASTRTSGGETQYF	TGTGCCAGCACCAGGACTAGCGGGGGTGAGACCCAGTACTTC
NA	many	TRBV6-2/TRBV6-3	TRBJ2-7	CASMGLTALDEQYF	TGTGCCAGTATGGGACTCACTGCTCTTGACGAGCAGTACTTC
TRBD2	many	TRBV24-1	TRBJ2-7	CATSDPRTSVGEQYF	TGTGCCACCAGTGATCCGAGGACTAGCGTTGGCGAGCAGTACTTC
NA	NA	TRBV4-1	TRBJ1-2	CASSQVAGADGYTF	TGCGCCAGCAGCCAAGTTGCAGGGGCTGATGGCTACACCTTC
TRBD2	NA	TRBV19	TRBJ2-1	CASSIRAGGYLNEQFF	TGTGCCAGTAGTATACGAGCGGGGGGGTACCTCAATGAGCAGTTCTTC
TRBD2	many	TRBV7-8	TRBJ2-5	CASSPQRGGGGETQYF	TGTGCCAGCAGCCCCCAACGCGGGGGGGGGGGGGAGACCCAGTACTTC
NA	many	TRBV10-3	TRBJ1-1	CAISPVKGLEAFF	TGTGCCATCAGCCCGGTAAAGGGCCTTGAAGCTTTCTTT
NA	many	TRBV10-3	TRBJ1-3	CATIQPVTGPGFSGNTIYF	TGTGCCACCATACAACCTGTAACCGGGCCAGGTTTTTCTGGAAACACCATATATTTT
NA	many	TRBV2	TRBJ2-5	CASSEAPDPEETQYF	TGTGCCAGCAGTGAAGCGCCGGATCCAGAAGAGACCCAGTACTTC
NA	few	TRBV4-2	TRBJ2-3	CASSQGLGADTQYF	TGTGCCAGCAGCCAAGGGTTGGGGGCAGATACGCAGTATTTT
NA	few	TRBV6-2/TRBV6-3	TRBJ2-2	CASSPSQGAGELFF	TGTGCCAGCAGTCCATCACAGGGTGCCGGGGAGCTGTTTTTT
NA	many	TRBV6-1	TRBJ2-1	CASSDRGGNEQFF	TGTGCCAGCAGCGACAGGGGAGGGAATGAGCAGTTCTTC
NA	many	TRBV5-8	TRBJ2-1	CASSLMKTAHEQFF	TGTGCCAGCAGCTTGATGAAGACAGCCCATGAGCAGTTCTTC
TRBD2	many	TRBV6-1	TRBJ2-2	CASSSSGSNTGELFF	TGTGCCAGCAGTTCTAGCGGATCAAACACCGGGGAGCTGTTTTTT
TRBD2	many	TRBV11-2	TRBJ2-3	CASSLNSGARLSTDTQYF	TGTGCCAGCAGCTTGAATAGCGGGGCCAGACTTAGCACAGATACGCAGTATTTT
NA	many	TRBV2	TRBJ1-1	CASSEMAGTEAFF	TGTGCCAGCAGTGAAATGGCGGGCACTGAAGCTTTCTTT
TRBD1	many	TRBV12-3/TRBV12-4	TRBJ1-2	CASSLSGGSVADYGYTF	TGTGCCAGCAGTTTGTCAGGGGGCTCGGTTGCGGACTATGGCTACACCTTC
NA	many	TRBV5-8	TRBJ1-1	CASSLQELPEAFF	TGTGCCAGCAGCCTGCAGGAGTTACCTGAAGCTTTCTTT
TRBD2	many	TRBV6-2/TRBV6-3	TRBJ2-5	CASSYSLGSGGEETQYF	TGTGCCAGCAGTTACTCCCTGGGTAGCGGGGGAGAAGAGACCCAGTACTTC
TRBD2	many	TRBV5-6	TRBJ2-3	CASTSELAGNTDTQYF	TGTGCCAGCACCTCCGAATTAGCGGGAAACACAGATACGCAGTATTTT
TRBD2	NA	TRBV20-1	TRBJ2-3	CSARRLAGGADTQYF	TGCAGTGCTAGAAGACTAGCGGGGGGCGCAGATACGCAGTATTTT
NA	many	TRBV3-1	TRBJ2-7	CASSQASAHEQYF	TGTGCCAGCAGCCAGGCTAGCGCCCACGAGCAGTACTTC
TRBD1	NA	TRBV10-3	TRBJ1-2	CAIKRDRGDYGYTF	TGTGCCATCAAAAGGGACAGGGGAGACTATGGCTACACCTTC
TRBD1	many	TRBV20-1	TRBJ1-5	CSAINRDSQHF	TGCAGTGCCATCAACCGGGACAGTCAGCATTTT